The entry that follows covers one TCR beta chain sequence. In the authors' methods: Estimation of nucleated cell counts relied on the amplification of reference gene primers. Some clones are missing from TCRdb's copy, which holds only in-frame ones; the method was immunoSEQ multiplex PCR. For V, J and clone size, that table is used; D and trimming come from the DNA. The top ten clones hold about 1.6% of a sample with 350,000 to 450,000 clones, 75% to 90% of them seen once. This sample was included in a study of blood T cell repertoires in COVID-19. Study-wide context: Specimens from acute and convalescent COVID-19 originated in the United States, Italy and Spain. PBMCs, B-cell-depleted T cells, or T cells provided the cDNA or gDNA that made up the material.

Patients from Seattle were sampled longitudinally, starting during active infection. The V gene end was trimmed by 3 bases and the J gene end by 0 bases; junction bases not matched to a gene: 8. Germline CDR1 reads SGHRS; CDR2 reads YFSETQ. The CDR3 is 16 amino acids. The receptor's source is a woman aged 40 to 55 with COVID-19, enrolled during active disease. The sample comprised peripheral blood. The chain couples TRBV5-1 to TRBJ1-1, with 7 bases lining up with TRBD1. The CDR3 sequence is CASSSRDRDLNTEAFF. The CDR3, as DNA: TGCGCCAGCAGCTCGAGGGACAGAGACCTGAACACTGAAGCTTTCTTT.